This TCR beta chain was observed in a study of shared clonotypes between healthy human individuals. Data came from immunoSEQ multiplex PCR; TCRdb stores just in-frame clones and leaves some out. The top ten clones hold 0.6% to 0.7% of a sample with over 850,000 clones, about 84% of them seen once. Germline values: CDR1 SGHRS, CDR2 YFSETQ. V lost 1 base and J 4 bases, leaving 12 bases between the germline ends. This CDR3 has 15 amino acids. The V and J genes are TRBV5-1 and TRBJ1-5; a possible D gene is TRBD1 (6 bases). Sequencing input: memory CD4+ T cells from PBMCs. Subset given: CD45RA-negative fraction. This clonotype was obtained from a man aged 18 to 30 in good health. Some clones in this sample may be carry-over from other donors' samples. The chain's CDR3 is CASSLTGTQNQPQHF. CDR3 nucleotides: TGCGCCAGCAGCTTGACCGGGACACAGAATCAGCCCCAGCATTTT. Variable domain in full (rest from reference TRBV5-1 and TRBJ1-5): KAGVTQTPRYLIKTRGQQVTLSCSPISGHRSVSWYQQTPGQGLQFLFEYFSETQRNKGNFPGRFSGRQFSNSRSEMNVSTLELGDSALYLCASSLTGTQNQPQHFGDGTRLSIL.